This TCR beta chain was obtained from a study of blood T cell repertoires in COVID-19. Study in general: T cells, B-cell-depleted T cells, or PBMCs supplied cDNA or gDNA.

The CDR3 totals 15 residues. The germline V gene encodes CDR1 SGHRS and CDR2 YFSETQ. Trimming took 0 bases from V and 7 from J; bases not matched to a gene: 2. The repertoire was sequenced with immunoSEQ multiplex PCR; TCRdb's copy has only in-frame clones and lacks some. The sample has fewer than 30,000 clones, around nine tenths seen once. The source material was peripheral blood. This chain links TRBV5-1 with TRBJ2-5, with TRBD2 matching 14 bases. The receptor's source is a man over 45 with active COVID-19. CDR3 sequence reads: CASSLEGLAGGTQYF. In nucleotides, the CDR3 is TGCGCCAGCAGCTTGGAAGGACTAGCGGGAGGGACCCAGTACTTC.